Listed below are T cell receptor beta chains from one sample, sequenced in a study of blood T cell repertoires in COVID-19. Clones were sequenced by immunoSEQ multiplex PCR, and TCRdb holds only the in-frame ones, with some missing. The sample shows about 120,000 clones, around 91% of them seen only once. The source material was peripheral blood. The receptors come from a man aged 65 to 79 with active or convalescent COVID-19. Each CDR3 is given with its conserved first and last residue. Each record gives: D gene, CDR3 length, J gene, V gene, clone size, CDR3 protein, CDR3 DNA. The D gene is left open where the match is weak. Part of the rows lack a size; the others show once, few, many or a class for expanded clones.

NA,13,TRBJ1-5,TRBV6-6,NA,CASSYDGDQPQHF,TGTGCCAGCAGTTACGACGGGGATCAGCCCCAGCATTTT
TRBD2,14,TRBJ2-7,TRBV27,NA,CASSSWEGSYEQYF,TGTGCCAGCAGTTCCTGGGAGGGATCCTACGAGCAGTACTTC
TRBD2,17,TRBJ2-5,TRBV7-9,NA,CASSSGASGSHQETQYF,TGTGCCAGCAGCTCCGGGGCTAGCGGGAGTCACCAAGAGACCCAGTACTTC
NA,13,TRBJ1-6,TRBV19,NA,CASSALTGTPLHF,TGTGCCAGTAGTGCACTCACAGGGACACCCCTCCACTTT
TRBD2,16,TRBJ2-7,TRBV27,NA,CASSPSLRGSSYEQYF,TGTGCCAGCAGTCCCTCTTTGCGGGGGAGCTCCTACGAGCAGTACTTC
TRBD1,14,TRBJ2-7,TRBV18,NA,CASSARDSSYEQYF,TGTGCCAGCTCAGCCCGGGACAGCTCCTACGAGCAGTACTTC
NA,15,TRBJ2-1,TRBV27,NA,CASSLIQGTYNEQFF,TGTGCCAGCAGTTTAATCCAGGGAACCTACAATGAGCAGTTCTTC
NA,14,TRBJ2-2,TRBV9,NA,CASSWTDSTGELFF,TGTGCCAGCAGCTGGACAGATAGCACCGGGGAGCTGTTTTTT
TRBD1,15,TRBJ2-2,TRBV5-5,NA,CATSPQGAGGGELFF,TGTGCCACCTCGCCACAGGGGGCGGGTGGCGGGGAGCTGTTTTTT
NA,14,TRBJ2-5,TRBV5-1,few,CASSLVPRRETQYF,TGCGCCAGCAGCTTGGTCCCCCGTCGGGAGACCCAGTACTTC
TRBD2,14,TRBJ2-7,TRBV25-1,NA,CASGIAGGLDRQYF,TGTGCCAGCGGCATAGCGGGAGGGCTGGATCGGCAGTACTTC
TRBD1,13,TRBJ1-2,TRBV5-4,few,CASRPGTDYGYTF,TGTGCCAGCAGACCCGGGACAGACTATGGCTACACCTTC
NA,15,TRBJ2-7,TRBV19,NA,CASSMAGAAEYEQYF,TGTGCCAGTAGTATGGCTGGGGCGGCCGAGTACGAGCAGTACTTC
TRBD1,16,TRBJ1-3,TRBV4-1,once,CASSRTPGQGADTIYF,TGCGCCAGCAGCCGTACCCCGGGACAGGGAGCGGACACCATATATTTT
NA,16,TRBJ1-6,TRBV11-2,few,CASSFFPGVGNSPLHF,TGTGCCAGCAGCTTCTTCCCCGGGGTGGGGAATTCACCCCTCCACTTT
TRBD1,14,TRBJ2-7,TRBV18,NA,CASSPGTGGYEQYF,TGTGCCAGCTCACCAGGGACAGGGGGTTACGAGCAGTACTTC
NA,13,TRBJ2-1,TRBV28,NA,CASSLFTSLEQFF,TGTGCCAGCAGTTTATTTACTAGCCTTGAGCAGTTCTTC
NA,14,TRBJ1-1,TRBV20-1,NA,CSASKGHTNTEAFF,TGCAGTGCTAGTAAAGGACATACGAACACTGAAGCTTTCTTT
TRBD1,15,TRBJ1-2,TRBV6-5,once,CASSLEQGVDYGYTF,TGTGCCAGCAGTCTGGAGCAGGGGGTAGACTATGGCTACACCTTC
NA,15,TRBJ1-2,TRBV9,NA,CASTPAPGNNYGYTF,TGTGCCAGCACCCCAGCCCCAGGGAACAACTATGGCTACACCTTC
NA,15,TRBJ1-2,TRBV16,NA,CASSLPSSGFEGYTF,TGTGCCAGCAGCCTCCCAAGCTCAGGGTTCGAAGGCTACACCTTC
TRBD2,19,TRBJ2-1,TRBV10-3,NA,CAISESHGLAGGNLNEQFF,TGTGCCATCAGTGAGTCCCACGGACTAGCGGGAGGGAACCTCAATGAGCAGTTCTTC
NA,14,TRBJ1-1,TRBV28,NA,CASSLSRWGPEAFF,TGTGCCAGCAGTTTATCTAGATGGGGCCCTGAAGCTTTCTTT
NA,19,TRBJ1-5,TRBV3-1/TRBV3-2,NA,CASSPPRRGGLGNVQPQHF,TGTGCCAGCAGCCCCCCCCGACGGGGGGGATTGGGCAATGTTCAGCCCCAGCATTTT
NA,15,TRBJ2-2,TRBV3-1/TRBV3-2,few,CASRPKSGNTGELFF,TGTGCCAGCAGACCTAAGTCGGGAAACACCGGGGAGCTGTTTTTT
NA,16,TRBJ1-5,TRBV28,once,CASSLLRTANNQPQHF,TGTGCCAGCAGTTTACTTAGGACAGCGAACAATCAGCCCCAGCATTTT
TRBD1,18,TRBJ2-2,TRBV18,NA,CASSPESSGTGGSGELFF,TGTGCCAGCTCACCAGAATCGTCTGGGACAGGAGGGTCCGGGGAGCTGTTTTTT
TRBD1,15,TRBJ1-1,TRBV7-8,NA,CASSLLTGQGAEAFF,TGTGCCAGCAGCTTACTAACAGGACAGGGAGCTGAAGCTTTCTTT
NA,14,TRBJ1-1,TRBV28,NA,CASTLAHGDTEAFF,TGTGCCAGCACTCTTGCACACGGGGACACTGAAGCTTTCTTT
TRBD1,18,TRBJ2-2,TRBV5-1,NA,CASSLAGRTGGNTGELFF,TGCGCCAGCAGCTTGGCGGGTCGGACAGGGGGGAACACCGGGGAGCTGTTTTTT
TRBD2,16,TRBJ2-5,TRBV7-7,NA,CASSLGTSGSSETQYF,TGTGCTAGCAGCCTGGGGACTAGCGGGAGTTCAGAGACCCAGTACTTC
NA,14,TRBJ2-2,TRBV9,NA,CASSGTPNTGELFF,TGTGCCAGCTCCGGGACACCGAACACCGGGGAGCTGTTTTTT
TRBD2,15,TRBJ2-5,TRBV28,once,CASSSPGLAAETQYF,TGTGCCAGCAGTTCCCCGGGACTAGCTGCAGAGACCCAGTACTTC
NA,13,TRBJ1-1,TRBV29-1,once,CSVERERRTEAFF,TGCAGCGTTGAAAGGGAGCGTCGCACTGAAGCTTTCTTT
TRBD1,15,TRBJ1-1,TRBV19,NA,CASSPPGQGNTEAFF,TGTGCCAGTAGCCCCCCGGGACAGGGGAACACTGAAGCTTTCTTT
TRBD1,15,TRBJ2-5,TRBV19,NA,CASSTRNRGQETQYF,TGTGCCAGTAGTACCAGAAACAGGGGGCAAGAGACCCAGTACTTC
NA,13,TRBJ1-2,TRBV6-5,NA,CASSPLRGYGYTF,TGTGCCAGCAGTCCCCTAAGAGGCTATGGCTACACCTTC
TRBD1,13,TRBJ1-4,TRBV5-1,NA,CASSFSQGEKLFF,TGCGCCAGCAGCTTCTCACAGGGGGAAAAACTGTTTTTT
NA,12,TRBJ1-2,TRBV11-2,NA,CASSLGDYGYTF,TGTGCCAGCAGCTTAGGCGACTATGGCTACACCTTC
NA,15,TRBJ1-1,TRBV6-2/TRBV6-3,NA,CASSDVSSSGTEAFF,TGTGCCAGTAGTGATGTGAGTTCGTCGGGAACTGAAGCTTTCTTT
NA,15,TRBJ2-7,TRBV6-5,few,CASSLAGRGVSEQYF,TGTGCCAGCAGTCTCGCGGGCAGGGGAGTGAGCGAGCAGTACTTC
TRBD1,13,TRBJ1-2,TRBV5-1,NA,CASSLGDRDGYTF,TGCGCCAGCAGCTTGGGAGACAGGGATGGCTACACCTTC
NA,14,TRBJ2-3,TRBV15,once,CATSRDQGPDTQYF,TGTGCCACCAGCAGAGATCAGGGGCCAGATACGCAGTATTTT
TRBD1,15,TRBJ1-2,TRBV7-9,NA,CASSFRDSFNYGYTF,TGTGCCAGCAGCTTTCGGGACAGCTTTAACTATGGCTACACCTTC
NA,14,TRBJ1-2,TRBV6-4,NA,CASSPSGDFYGYTF,TGTGCCAGCAGCCCATCAGGGGATTTCTATGGCTACACCTTC
NA,12,TRBJ1-2,TRBV28,NA,CASTDRDYGYTF,TGTGCCAGCACGGACAGAGACTATGGCTACACCTTC
NA,17,TRBJ2-7,TRBV4-2,NA,CASSQDAIVGITYEQYF,TGTGCCAGCAGCCAAGATGCCATCGTCGGGATCACTTACGAGCAGTACTTC
NA,13,TRBJ1-1,TRBV18,NA,CASSPLRETEAFF,TGTGCCAGCTCACCTCTCCGGGAGACTGAAGCTTTCTTT
NA,17,TRBJ2-3,TRBV27,NA,CASSLGQRTAGADTQYF,TGTGCCAGCAGTTTGGGCCAGAGGACGGCAGGGGCAGATACGCAGTATTTT
NA,15,TRBJ2-3,TRBV30,NA,CAWSVQGFSTDTQYF,TGTGCCTGGAGTGTACAGGGCTTTAGCACAGATACGCAGTATTTT
NA,15,TRBJ2-2,TRBV9,NA,CASSARELNTGELFF,TGTGCCAGCAGCGCCCGGGAACTAAACACCGGGGAGCTGTTTTTT
TRBD1,15,TRBJ1-3,TRBV2,NA,CASRPTGGSGNTIYF,TGTGCCAGCAGGCCGACAGGGGGTTCTGGAAACACCATATATTTT